These 27 T cell receptor beta chains were sequenced from one sample in a study of blood T cell repertoires in COVID-19. Profiling relied on immunoSEQ multiplex PCR, and the TCRdb table lists in-frame clones only, not all of them. The data contain roughly 100,000 clones, roughly 76% of them singletons. The specimen was peripheral blood. The receptors shown here come from a woman in her 70s with acute or convalescent COVID-19.

This clone was detected only a few times. This sequence joins TRBV5-5 and TRBJ1-4, with a tentative D call TRBD1 (6 bases). Germline V gene lookup returns CDR1 SGHKS and CDR2 YYEKEE (reference sequence). The germline V and J ends were trimmed by 0 bases and 5 bases, with 11 bases remaining between them. CDR3 length: 15 amino acids. CDR3 sequence: CASSLGQAVNEKLFF. CDR3 nucleotide sequence: TGTGCCAGCAGCTTGGGACAGGCGGTGAATGAAAAACTGTTTTTT.

The CDR3 DNA reads as TGTGCCAGCAGTCTAGGGGAAGGGGCAATCTCCAAAAACATTCAGTACTTC. Translated, it gives CASSLGEGAISKNIQYF. The rearrangement uses TRBV6-8 and TRBJ2-4, with TRBD1 as a possible D gene (5 bases). Germline V CDR1 and CDR2: MNHGY, SAAAGT. V lost 5 bases and J lost 2, with 19 bases in between. CDR3 length: 17 residues.

CDR3 in DNA: TGTGCCAGCAGTTTAGGACAGACCTACGAGCAGTACTTC. Protein product: CASSLGQTYEQYF. The chain recombines TRBV27 with TRBJ2-7, with a tentative D call TRBD1 (6 bases). Germline V gene lookup returns CDR1 MNHEY and CDR2 SMNVEV (reference sequence). V shed 2 bases and J shed 2 bases, with 7 bases lying between them. The CDR3 spans 13 residues.

V and J are TRBV30 and TRBJ1-5, with 7 bases matching TRBD1. The CDR3 sequence is 11 residues long. V dropped 2 bases and J dropped 12; count of bases not matched to a gene: 4. The germline gives CDR1 GTSNPN, CDR2 SVGIG (reference sequence). In DNA form, the CDR3 reads TGTGCCTGGAGTACAGGGGCCGACCAGCATTTT. It encodes CAWSTGADQHF.

The table lists this clone with a few counts. The rearrangement uses TRBV12-5 and TRBJ1-5; 9 nucleotides line up with TRBD1. The CDR3 totals 17 residues. With 4 bases clipped from V and 0 bases from J, the junction kept 7 bases outside the gene matches. Germline-derived CDR1 and CDR2 are LGHNT and FRNRAP. The CDR3: CASGSRDRDYSNQPQHF. In DNA, the CDR3 is TGTGCTAGTGGTTCCCGGGACAGGGATTATAGCAATCAGCCCCAGCATTTT.

The CDR3 coding sequence is TGTGCCAGCAGCTTAGGGACAGCCAGGTTTACCCTCCACTTT. It is translated as CASSLGTARFTLHF. The V and J genes are TRBV7-8 and TRBJ1-6, with D possibly being TRBD1 (6 bases). The germline V gene encodes CDR1 SGHVS and CDR2 FQNEAQ. The CDR3 covers 14 residues. Trimming cost V 1 base and J 14 bases, with 15 bases left between them.

The chain carries TRBV6-5 and TRBJ2-1; 7 positions agree with TRBD1. The ends lost 5 bases at V and 5 bases at J; junction bases unmatched: 9. This CDR3 region has 15 residues. Germline-derived CDR1 and CDR2 are MNHEY and SVGAGI. CDR3 amino acids: CASSNNRGRDNEQFF. CDR3 coding DNA: TGTGCCAGCAGTAACAACAGGGGAAGGGACAATGAGCAGTTCTTC.

This rearrangement joins TRBV29-1 to TRBJ2-1; 10 bases agree with TRBD2. The CDR3 sequence is 13 residues long. The V gene end was trimmed by 8 bases and the J gene end by 2 bases; junction bases not matched to a gene: 3. CDR1 is SQVTM, CDR2 ANQGSEA, per germline. The CDR3 loop reads CSTSGGAYNEQFF. CDR3 coding DNA: TGCAGCACGAGCGGGGGGGCCTACAATGAGCAGTTCTTC.

V is TRBV28 and J is TRBJ1-2; TRBD1 matches at 7 bases. Losses at the gene ends were 1 base for V and 5 bases for J; bases not matched to a gene: 4. The germline CDR1 and CDR2 sequences are MDHEN and SYDVKM. The length of the CDR3 is 14 residues. The CDR3 DNA reads as TGTGCCAGCAGTTTATCGGGCAGGGGGTATGGCTACACCTTC. Its protein is CASSLSGRGYGYTF.

The chain links TRBV5-6 to TRBJ1-5; D uncertain. V shed 1 base and J shed 0 bases, with 8 bases lying between them. This CDR3 has 15 amino acids. Germline values: CDR1 SGHDT, CDR2 YYEEEE. CDR3 in amino acids: CASSLWQNSNQPQHF. In DNA, the CDR3 is TGTGCCAGCAGCTTGTGGCAAAATAGCAATCAGCCCCAGCATTTT.

The chain is built from TRBV6-6 and TRBJ1-4, with 9 bases fitting TRBD1. The ends lost 5 bases at V and 1 base at J; junction bases unmatched: 17. The CDR3 contains 20 residues. Germline values: CDR1 MNHNY, CDR2 SVGAGI (reference sequence). CDR3 region: CASSPFSSGTGMQTNEKLFF. Here the CDR3 DNA reads TGTGCCAGCAGTCCCTTTTCCTCCGGGACAGGGATGCAAACTAATGAAAAACTGTTTTTT.

This chain joins TRBV6-2 or TRBV6-3 and TRBJ2-3; the D gene is possibly TRBD1 (5 bases). CDR1 MNHEY and CDR2 SVGEGT come from the germline V gene. The CDR3 covers 12 residues. The germline V and J ends were trimmed by 4 bases and 5 bases, with 7 bases remaining between them. This CDR3 reads CASSWTKDTQYF. The CDR3, as DNA: TGTGCCAGCAGTTGGACAAAAGATACGCAGTATTTT.

This chain connects TRBV9 to TRBJ2-2; no reliable D call. Germline V gene data show CDR1 as SGDLS and CDR2 as YYNGEE. V lost 0 bases to trimming and J lost 6 bases, with 6 bases between them. This CDR3 comprises 13 residues. The CDR3 sequence is CASSVARSGELFF. The DNA of the CDR3 is TGTGCCAGCAGCGTAGCGAGATCCGGGGAGCTGTTTTTT.

V gene TRBV6-2 or TRBV6-3 combines with J gene TRBJ1-1, with 7 bases matching TRBD1. The germline CDR1 and CDR2 sequences are MNHEY and SVGEGT. J lost 1 base, V lost 4 bases, and 3 bases had no gene match. CDR3 length: 14 residues. The CDR3 DNA follows: TGTGCCAGCAGTTTGACAGGGCCGAACACTGAAGCTTTCTTT. Amino acids: CASSLTGPNTEAFF.

The J gene is TRBJ1-2, the V gene TRBV7-9; 7 nucleotides agree with TRBD1. The CDR3 extends over 14 amino acids. V lost 4 bases to trimming and J lost 6 bases; unmatched junction nucleotides: 8. The germline CDR1 and CDR2 sequences are SEHNR and FQNEAQ (reference sequence). The CDR3 nucleotides read TGTGCCAGCAGCTCGCTTAGGGGGCGAGATGGCTACACCTTC. It translates to CASSSLRGRDGYTF.

This sequence joins TRBV7-9 and TRBJ2-1; D remains unclear. Trimming took off 0 bases at V and 10 bases at J, with 7 bases between the two ends. This CDR3 has 12 amino acids. Germline lookup yields CDR1 SEHNR and CDR2 FQNEAQ (reference sequence). The CDR3 DNA follows: TGTGCCAGCAGCTTAGCGCGTCGGGAGCAGTTCTTC. Translated, it gives CASSLARREQFF.

CDR3 loop: CASSELDSGVDGYTF. DNA of the CDR3: TGTGCCAGCAGTGAATTAGACAGCGGGGTCGATGGCTACACCTTC. The gene calls are TRBV6-1 and TRBJ1-2; possibly TRBD1 for D (5 bases). V was pared by 2 bases and J by 6 bases, with 16 bases between. Looked up from germline, CDR1 is MNHNS and CDR2 is SASEGT. This CDR3 has 15 amino acids.

There are a few counts of this clone. The rearrangement joins TRBV4-2 to TRBJ2-1; the D gene is possibly TRBD1 (6 bases). There are 15 residues in the CDR3. V lost 4 bases and J lost 8, with 18 bases in between. The germline V gene encodes CDR1 LGHNA and CDR2 YNFKEQ. Written as DNA, the CDR3 is TGTGCCAGCAGCCTCCAAGAGCAGGGGTCGTATGAGCAGTTCTTC. Translation: CASSLQEQGSYEQFF.

The J gene is TRBJ1-5, the V gene TRBV3-1 (or the pseudogene TRBV3-2); tentative D call: TRBD1 (5 bases). Between the trimmed V and J ends, which lost 4 bases and 9 bases, there was a span of 13 bases. Germline values: CDR1 LGHDT, CDR2 YNNKEL (reference sequence). This CDR3 comprises 13 residues. The DNA of the CDR3 is TGTGCCAGCAGCCCCAATAGGGGTCCGCCCCAGCATTTT. It codes for CASSPNRGPPQHF.

V usage is TRBV24-1 and J usage is TRBJ2-3; D uncertain. Per germline, CDR1 KGHDR and CDR2 SFDVKD. V was trimmed by 1 base and J by 2 bases, leaving 9 bases between them. This CDR3 comprises 15 residues. CDR3 region: CATSDFAAITDTQYF. DNA for the CDR3: TGTGCCACCAGTGATTTCGCGGCAATCACAGATACGCAGTATTTT.

Only one count was recorded for this clone. The chain has TRBV9 and TRBJ2-3; D is perhaps TRBD1 (6 bases). V lost 4 bases and J 1 base, leaving 13 bases between the germline ends. The CDR3 consists of 15 residues. Germline CDR1 and CDR2: SGDLS and YYNGEE. CDR3 coding DNA: TGTGCCAGCAGCTCCAAAGGGGGTGGCACAGATACGCAGTATTTT. It translates to CASSSKGGGTDTQYF.

This chain connects TRBV19 to TRBJ1-2; 10 bases align to TRBD1. Germline CDR1 is LNHDA and CDR2 is SQIVND (reference sequence). V shed 7 bases and J 4 bases; nucleotides not matched to a gene: 6. The CDR3 runs 14 residues. CDR3 sequence reads: CASTPDRGVYGYTF. The CDR3 DNA reads as TGTGCCAGTACCCCGGACAGGGGGGTCTATGGCTACACCTTC.

This chain connects TRBV29-1 to TRBJ2-2; 7 bases align to TRBD2. The length of the CDR3 is 12 residues. Germline V gene data show CDR1 as SQVTM and CDR2 as ANQGSEA. V was pared by 7 bases and J by 8 bases, with 7 bases of the junction left unmatched. CDR3 sequence reads: CSAGLLAGELFF. CDR3 nucleotides: TGCAGCGCGGGGTTACTAGCGGGGGAGCTGTTTTTT.

V and J are TRBV10-3 and TRBJ2-3; a weak D match, TRBD2 (6 bases). CDR3 length: 14 residues. Between the trimmed V and J ends, which lost 7 bases and 1 base, there was a span of 12 bases. Germline V gene lookup returns CDR1 ENHRY and CDR2 SYGVKD. As DNA, the CDR3 is TGTGCCATCACCGGGAGTTACGGCACAGATACGCAGTATTTT. Its translation: CAITGSYGTDTQYF.

This clone was detected a few times. The V and J genes are TRBV5-1 and TRBJ1-1; D might be TRBD1 (5 bases). CDR1 SGHRS and CDR2 YFSETQ come from the germline V gene. The CDR3 runs 14 residues. The ends were cut back, 6 bases at V and 4 bases at J, with 16 bases in the middle. CDR3 bases: TGCGCCAGCATGGATCAGGGATGGTCCACTGAAGCTTTCTTT. Translated: CASMDQGWSTEAFF.

This clone was picked up one time. This CDR3 reads CASSLTQGTGELFF. DNA for the CDR3: TGCGCCAGCAGCTTGACACAGGGCACCGGGGAGCTGTTTTTT. The chain carries TRBV5-1 and TRBJ2-2, with D tentatively TRBD1 (6 bases). Germline lookup yields CDR1 SGHRS and CDR2 YFSETQ. This CDR3 contains 14 residues. The V gene lost 1 base and the J gene lost 4 bases, with 8 bases spanning the gap.

V usage is TRBV15 and J usage is TRBJ2-3, with 10 positions matching TRBD2. V lost 3 bases, J lost 5 bases, and 2 bases stayed unmatched. The CDR3 totals 14 residues. Germline V CDR1 and CDR2: LNHNV, YYDKDF (reference sequence). This CDR3 reads CATSSGLAEDTQYF. CDR3 DNA: TGTGCCACCAGCAGCGGACTAGCGGAAGATACGCAGTATTTT.